Presented here are 24 T cell receptor beta chains from one specimen sequenced in a study of graft-versus-host responses after intestinal transplantation. Libraries were prepared by immunoSEQ multiplex PCR; TCRdb keeps only in-frame clonotypes and omits some of them. The table lists 130,000 to 150,000 clones, approximately 91% of them singletons. What these receptors recognize is not known. This specimen was unstimulated CD4+ T cells sorted from spleen or lymph node cells, taken before intestinal transplant. These receptors all come from a human donor who received an intestinal transplant.

CDR3 sequence: CASSPSGQGVKNIQYF. The CDR3 DNA is TGTGCCAGCAGCCCGTCTGGACAGGGCGTCAAAAACATTCAGTACTTC. The J gene is TRBJ2-4, the V gene TRBV7-9; 8 positions agree with TRBD1. Germline trimming cut 5 bases from V and 3 bases from J; bases unmatched to any gene: 9. This CDR3 is built from 16 residues. Looked up from germline, CDR1 is SEHNR and CDR2 is FQNEAQ (reference sequence).

The chain joins TRBV19 to TRBJ2-7; no reliable D call. Germline V gene lookup returns CDR1 LNHDA and CDR2 SQIVND (reference sequence). The V end lost 9 bases, the J end lost 5 bases, and 14 bases lay between the germline ends. The CDR3 sequence is 12 residues long. The CDR3 protein is CASSPGVNEQYF. CDR3 coding DNA: TGTGCCAGCTCCCCTGGAGTGAACGAGCAGTACTTC.

This chain connects TRBV7-2 to TRBJ2-7, with D perhaps given as TRBD1 or TRBD2 (5 bases each). The CDR3 is 15 amino acids. Trimming took 5 bases from V and 0 from J, leaving 14 bases between them. Germline V gene lookup returns CDR1 SGHTA and CDR2 FQGNSA. The CDR3 sequence: CASSQAGTASYEQYF. The CDR3 DNA sequence: TGTGCCAGCAGCCAAGCCGGGACCGCCTCCTACGAGCAGTACTTC. Full variable domain (rest looked up from reference TRBV7-2 and TRBJ2-7): GAGVSQSPSNKVTEKGKDVELRCDPISGHTALYWYRQSLGQGLEFLIYFQGNSAPDKSGLPSDRFSAERTGGSVSTLTIQRTQQEDSAVYLCASSQAGTASYEQYFGPGTRLTVT.

The V and J genes are TRBV7-9 and TRBJ2-1; 7 bases agree with TRBD1. This CDR3 has 13 residues. J lost 0 bases, V lost 8 bases, and 1 base had no gene match. CDR1 SEHNR and CDR2 FQNEAQ come from the germline V gene (reference sequence). The CDR3 DNA reads as TGTGCCAGCGGACAGGCCTCCTACAATGAGCAGTTCTTC. Its translation is CASGQASYNEQFF.

The chain is built from TRBV6-5 and TRBJ1-6; TRBD1 matches 9 bases. CDR3 size: 15 residues. CDR1 is MNHEY and CDR2 is SVGAGI in the germline V gene. V lost 2 bases to trimming and J lost 9 bases; unmatched junction nucleotides: 5. CDR3 DNA: TGTGCCAGCAGTTACGGACAGGGGAAGAGTTCACCCCTCCACTTT. Protein sequence: CASSYGQGKSSPLHF.

The chain has TRBV4-1 and TRBJ2-3, with 11 bases lining up with TRBD2. Trimming took 0 bases from V and 3 from J; bases not matched to a gene: 2. The CDR3 contains 16 residues. The germline CDR1 and CDR2 sequences are MGHRA and YSYEKL. The CDR3 is CASSQDRLAGTDTQYF. Written as DNA, the CDR3 is TGCGCCAGCAGCCAAGACAGACTAGCGGGGACAGATACGCAGTATTTT.

The chain is built from TRBV9 and TRBJ1-3; unclear D gene. V shed 4 bases and J shed 5 bases, with 16 bases lying between them. Germline V lookup: CDR1 SGDLS, CDR2 YYNGEE. The CDR3 runs to 15 residues. For the CDR3, the DNA is TGTGCCAGCAGCCCCTATAACTCCGGGAGAAACACCATATATTTT. Amino acid sequence: CASSPYNSGRNTIYF.

The chain links TRBV20-1 to TRBJ2-7; D unclear. V was pared by 3 bases and J by 7 bases, with 4 bases between. Per germline, CDR1 DFQATT and CDR2 SNEGSKA (reference sequence). CDR3 length: 9 residues. The CDR3: CSASREQYF. Written as DNA, the CDR3 is TGCAGTGCTAGCCGAGAGCAGTACTTC.

The V call is TRBV7-9, the J call TRBJ2-7; 16 bases are shared with TRBD2. The V segment lost 1 base and the J segment 5 bases; nucleotides outside the gene matches: 2. The CDR3 has 16 amino acids. The germline gives CDR1 SEHNR, CDR2 FQNEAQ (reference sequence). The CDR3: CASSLVGTSGRDEQYF. The CDR3 DNA follows: TGTGCCAGCAGCTTAGTGGGGACTAGCGGGAGGGACGAGCAGTACTTC.

The CDR3 DNA reads TGTGCCAGCAGTATTACAGTCTACGAGCAGTACTTC. Its translation: CASSITVYEQYF. The rearrangement links TRBV2 to TRBJ2-7; D is uncertain. The CDR3 loop spans 12 amino acids. Per germline, CDR1 SNHLY and CDR2 FYNNEI. V was clipped by 5 bases and J by 3 bases, with 8 bases between them.

V usage is TRBV5-8 and J usage is TRBJ2-3, with TRBD2 matching over 7 bases. Germline V CDR1 and CDR2: SGHTS, YDEGEE. The CDR3 contains 17 residues. With 0 bases clipped from V and 0 bases from J, the junction kept 7 bases outside the gene matches. The CDR3 nucleotides read TGTGCCAGCAGCTTGGGGAGCGGGGAGAGGAGCACAGATACGCAGTATTTT. This gives the protein CASSLGSGERSTDTQYF.

The chain is built from TRBV4-1 and TRBJ2-6, with TRBD2 as a possible D gene (5 bases). The germline gives CDR1 MGHRA, CDR2 YSYEKL. CDR3 size: 18 residues. The V and J ends lost 0 bases and 0 bases respectively, with 12 bases between them. The CDR3 loop reads CASSQDSGTLSGANVLTF. Written as DNA, the CDR3 is TGCGCCAGCAGCCAAGATTCGGGAACCCTCTCTGGGGCCAACGTCCTGACTTTC.

The chain joins TRBV27 to TRBJ2-7, with 8 bases identical to TRBD2. This CDR3 spans 15 amino acids. The germline CDR1 and CDR2 sequences are MNHEY and SMNVEV (reference sequence). After removal of 6 bases from V and 0 bases from J, the junction contained 7 bases not matched to a gene. The CDR3 DNA sequence: TGTGCCAGCAGGACCATAGCGGGGAGCTCCTACGAGCAGTACTTC. Amino acid sequence: CASRTIAGSSYEQYF.

The chain links TRBV28 to TRBJ2-7; tentative D call: TRBD1 (6 bases). CDR3 size: 18 residues. V shed 1 base and J shed 5 bases, with 24 bases lying between them. Germline lookup yields CDR1 MDHEN and CDR2 SYDVKM. CDR3 DNA sequence: TGTGCCAGCAGTTTATTCTCCCTGGGGGCAGCTTATACTGACGAGCAGTACTTC. Translating gives CASSLFSLGAAYTDEQYF.

In its sample, this clone was seen a few times. The chain recombines TRBV6-1 with TRBJ1-5; D is ambiguous. The length of the CDR3 is 17 residues. Germline V gene lookup returns CDR1 MNHNS and CDR2 SASEGT. V was cut by 0 bases and J by 0 bases, with 12 bases left in between. CDR3 sequence (DNA): TGTGCCAGCAGTGAAGCAGTGACGGGCTTTAGCAATCAGCCCCAGCATTTT. This translates into CASSEAVTGFSNQPQHF.

J is TRBJ2-5 and V is TRBV19; D gene ambiguous. The end of the DNA is better explained by TRBJ2-7, so the J call may be wrong. The CDR3 extends over 14 amino acids. Germline V gene sequence: CDR1 LNHDA, CDR2 SQIVND (reference sequence). In DNA form, the CDR3 reads TGTGCCAGTACTGACGCCACGGCCTCCTACGAGCAGTACTTC. Translation: CASTDATASYEQYF.

The chain uses TRBV19 and TRBJ2-5, with 8 bases identical to TRBD2. The J call is uncertain, as TRBJ2-7 better fits the DNA end. The CDR3 has 14 amino acids. Per the germline V gene, CDR1 is LNHDA and CDR2 is SQIVND (reference sequence). The CDR3 is CASTKSGSSYEQYF. The CDR3 DNA reads as TGTGCCAGTACGAAGAGCGGGAGCTCCTACGAGCAGTACTTC.

V usage is TRBV5-4 and J usage is TRBJ2-7, with D possibly matching TRBD1 (6 bases). V was cut by 2 bases and J by 3 bases, with 12 bases left in between. The germline V gene encodes CDR1 SGHNT and CDR2 YYREEE (reference sequence). The CDR3 extends over 14 amino acids. CDR3 coding DNA: TGTGCCAGCAGCTTTGGCAGGGGATACTACGAGCAGTACTTC. Its protein product is CASSFGRGYYEQYF. The entire variable domain, with the rest obtained from reference TRBV5-4 and TRBJ2-7, is as follows: ETGVTQSPTHLIKTRGQQVTLRCSSQSGHNTVSWYQQALGQGPQFIFQYYREEENGRGNFPPRFSGLQFPNYSSELNVNALELDDSALYLCASSFGRGYYEQYFGPGTRLTVT.

The CDR3 sequence is CASSYSGAYNEQFF. CDR3 sequence (DNA): TGTGCCAGCAGTTACTCGGGTGCCTACAATGAGCAGTTCTTC. This chain uses TRBV6-6 with TRBJ2-1; D not resolved. This CDR3 spans 14 amino acids. V shed 0 bases and J shed 2 bases, with 5 bases lying between them. CDR1 is MNHNY and CDR2 is SVGAGI in the germline V gene (reference sequence).

This clone was detected only once. The chain is built from TRBV5-1 and TRBJ2-2; D may correspond to TRBD1 or TRBD2 (5 bases each). Germline loops: CDR1 SGHRS, CDR2 YFSETQ. CDR3 length: 15 residues. V dropped 0 bases and J dropped 2 bases, with 8 bases sitting between them. For the CDR3, the DNA is TGCGCCAGCAGCTTGGACGGGGCCAACACCGGGGAGCTGTTTTTT. Protein: CASSLDGANTGELFF.

As for this clone: The identical CDR3 is also encoded by other nucleotide sequences in the sample. J is TRBJ2-5 and V is TRBV6-1; 7 bases fit TRBD2. The germline V gene has CDR1 MNHNS and CDR2 SASEGT. After removal of 0 bases from V and 6 bases from J, the junction contained 16 bases not matched to a gene. CDR3 length equals 18 residues. The CDR3 spells CASSEAGLAEKRKKTQYF. In DNA, the CDR3 is TGTGCCAGCAGTGAAGCGGGGCTAGCGGAGAAGAGGAAAAAGACCCAGTACTTC.

The rearrangement uses TRBV19 and TRBJ2-7; D is unclear. Per germline, CDR1 LNHDA and CDR2 SQIVND (reference sequence). V shed 3 bases and J shed 3 bases, with 12 bases lying between them. The CDR3 spans 14 residues. In DNA, the CDR3 is TGTGCCAGTAGTATTGGTGATTACCGCTACGAGCAGTACTTC. Amino acid sequence: CASSIGDYRYEQYF.

The chain carries TRBV7-4 and TRBJ2-5; a weak D match, TRBD1 (5 bases). The germline CDR1 and CDR2 sequences are SGHVT and SQSDAQ. The CDR3 length is 13 residues. The V and J ends lost 6 bases and 3 bases respectively, with 11 bases between them. DNA for the CDR3: TGTGCCAGCAGTGTGACAGTGGAAGAGACCCAGTACTTC. Translation gives CASSVTVEETQYF. Filled out from reference TRBV7-4 and TRBJ2-5, the complete variable domain reads GAGVSQSPRYKVAKRGRDVALRCDSISGHVTLYWYRQTLGQGSEVLTYSQSDAQRDKSGRPSGRFSAERPERSVSTLKIQRTEQGDSAVYLCASSVTVEETQYFGPGTRLLVL.

This chain joins TRBV21-1 and TRBJ1-5. TRBV21-1 is a documented pseudogene. The CDR3 loop spans 21 amino acids. Here the CDR3 DNA reads TGTGCCAGCAGCAAAGCCACCGCCTCTCCAGTGGACCTGGGAGGTGATCAGCCCCAGCATTTT. Translated: CASSKATASPVDLGGDQPQHF.